This T cell receptor beta chain was recorded in a study of T-cell reconstitution after alpha-beta-depleted transplantation in children. Unique molecular identifiers tagged the TCRbeta library. From the PCR reads, TCRdb called clonotypes with MiXCR, one entry per CDR3 protein. The table lists about a million distinct CDR3 sequences, about 29% of them singletons, with roughly 28% in the top ten. The CDR3 runs 13 residues. V was shortened by 5 bases and J by 1 base, with 9 bases between the two germline ends. The germline CDR1 and CDR2 sequences are DFQATT and SNEGSKA (reference sequence). Sequenced here: PBMCs, mostly from graft donor cells, sampled 360 days after TCRalphabeta/CD19-depleted stem cell transplant. The chain couples TRBV20-1 to TRBJ2-1; D might be TRBD2 (5 bases). The receptor's source is a boy under three years old who had a stem cell transplant for SCID, so the T cells may come from the graft donor. CDR3 loop: CSAPGMSYNEQFF. CDR3 DNA: TGCAGTGCTCCGGGGATGTCCTACAATGAGCAGTTCTTC.